This T cell receptor beta chain appears in the sequencing data of a study of shared clonotypes between healthy human individuals. Broader study findings: In general, naive subsets displayed greater estimated richness than memory subsets did.

This clone was counted a single time. Its antigen is unidentified. For sorted subsets, 150 to 200 ng DNA per replicate equaled about 30,000 T cell genomes. Using immunoSEQ multiplex PCR, the repertoire was profiled, and TCRdb retains in-frame clones only, with some absent. This sample has some 2.1 million clones, with about 95% found just once. This TCR came from a young man in good health. The source material was naive CD4+ T cells sorted from blood. Subset: CD45RA+ positively selected.

CDR3 nucleotides: TGTGCCATTGCTAAGGGTAGCTACGAGCAGTACTTC. Translating it yields CAIAKGSYEQYF. The chain is built from TRBV10-3 and TRBJ2-7; D not resolved. Germline lookup yields CDR1 ENHRY and CDR2 SYGVKD. Trimming shortened V by 9 bases and J by 3 bases, and 12 bases separated the two germline ends. The CDR3 runs to 12 residues.